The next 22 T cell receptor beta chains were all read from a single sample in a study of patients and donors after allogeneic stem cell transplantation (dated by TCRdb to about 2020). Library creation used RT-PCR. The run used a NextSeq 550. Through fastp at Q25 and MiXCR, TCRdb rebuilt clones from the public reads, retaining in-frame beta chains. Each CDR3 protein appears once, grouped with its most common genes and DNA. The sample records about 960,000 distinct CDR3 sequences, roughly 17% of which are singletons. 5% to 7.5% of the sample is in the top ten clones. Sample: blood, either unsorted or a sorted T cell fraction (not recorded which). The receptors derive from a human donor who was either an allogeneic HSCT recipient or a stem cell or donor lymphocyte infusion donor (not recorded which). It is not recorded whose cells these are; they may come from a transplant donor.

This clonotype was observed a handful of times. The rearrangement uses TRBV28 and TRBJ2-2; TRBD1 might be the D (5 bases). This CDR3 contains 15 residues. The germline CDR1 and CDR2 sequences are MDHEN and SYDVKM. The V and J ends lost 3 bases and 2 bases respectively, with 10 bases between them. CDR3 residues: CASSLNRPNTGELFF. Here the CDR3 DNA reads TGTGCCAGCAGTTTGAACAGGCCCAACACCGGGGAGCTGTTTTTT.

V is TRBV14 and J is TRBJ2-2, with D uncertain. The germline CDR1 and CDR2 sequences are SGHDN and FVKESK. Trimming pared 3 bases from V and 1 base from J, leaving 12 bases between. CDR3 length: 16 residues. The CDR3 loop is CASSQLFGRNTGELFF. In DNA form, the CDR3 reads TGTGCCAGCAGCCAGCTGTTCGGCAGGAACACCGGGGAGCTGTTTTTT.

The CDR3 DNA sequence: TGCGCCAGCAGCTTGTTAAATCAGAACACTGAAGCTTTCTTT. It translates to CASSLLNQNTEAFF. This rearrangement joins TRBV5-1 to TRBJ1-1, with D unresolved. The CDR3 is 14 amino acids. V was shortened by 1 base and J by 1 base, with 8 bases between the two germline ends. CDR1 and CDR2 from the germline V gene are SGHRS and YFSETQ.

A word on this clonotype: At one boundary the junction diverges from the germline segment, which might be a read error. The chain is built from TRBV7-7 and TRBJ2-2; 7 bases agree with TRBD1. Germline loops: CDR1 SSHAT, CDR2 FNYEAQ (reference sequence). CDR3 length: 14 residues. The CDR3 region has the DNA TGTGCTAGCAGCCGGACAGGCGCCACCGGGGAGCTGTTTTTT. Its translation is CASSRTGATGELFF. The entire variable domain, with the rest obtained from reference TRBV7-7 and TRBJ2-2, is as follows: GAGVSQSPRYKVTKRGQDVTLRCDPISSHATLYWYQQALGQGPEFLTYFNYEAQPDKSGLPSDRFSAERPEGSISTLTIQRTEQRDSAMYRCASSRTGATGELFFGEGSRLTVL.

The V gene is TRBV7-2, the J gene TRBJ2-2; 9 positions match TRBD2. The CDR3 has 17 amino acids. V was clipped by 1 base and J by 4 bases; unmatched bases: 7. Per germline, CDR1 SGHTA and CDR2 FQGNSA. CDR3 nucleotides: TGTGCCAGCAGCTTAGGCATTCTAGCGGGGAGCACCGGGGAGCTGTTTTTT. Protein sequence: CASSLGILAGSTGELFF. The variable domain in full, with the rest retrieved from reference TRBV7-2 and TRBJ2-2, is GAGVSQSPSNKVTEKGKDVELRCDPISGHTALYWYRQSLGQGLEFLIYFQGNSAPDKSGLPSDRFSAERTGGSVSTLTIQRTQQEDSAVYLCASSLGILAGSTGELFFGEGSRLTVL.

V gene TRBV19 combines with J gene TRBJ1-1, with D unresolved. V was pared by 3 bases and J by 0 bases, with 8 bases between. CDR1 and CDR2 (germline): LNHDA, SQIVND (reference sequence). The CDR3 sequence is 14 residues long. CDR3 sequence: CASSMAGMNTEAFF. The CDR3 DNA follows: TGTGCCAGTAGTATGGCGGGGATGAACACTGAAGCTTTCTTT.

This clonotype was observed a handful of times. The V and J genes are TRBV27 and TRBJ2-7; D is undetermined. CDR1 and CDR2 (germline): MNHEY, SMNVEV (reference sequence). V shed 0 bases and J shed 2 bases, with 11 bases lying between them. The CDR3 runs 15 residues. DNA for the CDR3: TGTGCCAGCAGTTTATCCCCTGCAGCCGCCTACGAGCAGTACTTC. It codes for CASSLSPAAAYEQYF.

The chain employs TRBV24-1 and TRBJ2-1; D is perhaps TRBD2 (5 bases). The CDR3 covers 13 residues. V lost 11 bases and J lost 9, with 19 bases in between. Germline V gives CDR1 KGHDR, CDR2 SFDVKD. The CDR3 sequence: CASPELGTCEQFF. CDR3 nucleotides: TGTGCCAGCCCCGAACTAGGTACGTGTGAGCAGTTCTTC.

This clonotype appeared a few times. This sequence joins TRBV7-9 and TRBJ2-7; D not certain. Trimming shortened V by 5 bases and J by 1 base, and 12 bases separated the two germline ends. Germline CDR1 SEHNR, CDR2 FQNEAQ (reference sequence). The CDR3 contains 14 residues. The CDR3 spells CASSLLLGSYEQYF. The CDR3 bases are TGTGCCAGCAGCCTACTACTTGGGTCCTACGAGCAGTACTTC. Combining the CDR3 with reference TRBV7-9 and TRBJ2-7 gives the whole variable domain DTGVSQNPRHKITKRGQNVTFRCDPISEHNRLYWYRQTLGQGPEFLTYFQNEAQLEKSRLLSDRFSAERPKGSFSTLEIQRTEQGDSAMYLCASSLLLGSYEQYFGPGTRLTVT.

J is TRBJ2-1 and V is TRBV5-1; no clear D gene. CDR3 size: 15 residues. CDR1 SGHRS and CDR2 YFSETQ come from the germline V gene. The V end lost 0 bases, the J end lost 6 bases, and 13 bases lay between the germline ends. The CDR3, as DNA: TGCGCCAGCAGCTTGGCAAGGCAGAGTGTCAATGAGCAGTTCTTC. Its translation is CASSLARQSVNEQFF.

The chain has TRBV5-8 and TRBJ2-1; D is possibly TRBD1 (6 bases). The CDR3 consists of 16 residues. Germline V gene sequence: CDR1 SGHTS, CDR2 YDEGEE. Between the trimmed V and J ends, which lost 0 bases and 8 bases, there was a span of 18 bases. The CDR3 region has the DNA TGTGCCAGCAGCTTGGCGAATCAGGGGTGGAAGGATGAGCAGTTCTTC. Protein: CASSLANQGWKDEQFF.

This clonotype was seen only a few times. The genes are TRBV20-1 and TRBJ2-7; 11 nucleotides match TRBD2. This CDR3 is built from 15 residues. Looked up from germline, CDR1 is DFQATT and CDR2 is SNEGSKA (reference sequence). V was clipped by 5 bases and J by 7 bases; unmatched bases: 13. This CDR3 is CSAPKLAGVPGEQYF. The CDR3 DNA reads TGCAGTGCTCCCAAACTAGCGGGGGTCCCCGGGGAGCAGTACTTC.

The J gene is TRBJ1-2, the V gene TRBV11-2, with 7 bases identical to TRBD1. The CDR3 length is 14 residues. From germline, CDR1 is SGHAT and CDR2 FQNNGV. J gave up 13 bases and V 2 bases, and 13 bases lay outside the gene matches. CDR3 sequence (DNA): TGTGCCAGCAGCTTACTACAGGGGACTTCAGTCCTCACCTTC. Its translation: CASSLLQGTSVLTF.

The CDR3 region has the DNA TGTGCCATCCAAGGGGCAGGCGATTCACCCCTCCACTTT. Amino acids: CAIQGAGDSPLHF. This chain links TRBV10-3 with TRBJ1-6; TRBD1 is a possible D gene (5 bases). The V and J ends lost 8 bases and 8 bases respectively, with 13 bases between them. Germline loops: CDR1 ENHRY, CDR2 SYGVKD. This CDR3 contains 13 residues.

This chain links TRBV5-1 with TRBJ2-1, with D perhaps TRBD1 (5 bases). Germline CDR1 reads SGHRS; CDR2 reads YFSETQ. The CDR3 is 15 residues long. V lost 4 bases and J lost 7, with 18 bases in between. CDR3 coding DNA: TGCGCCAGCAGCCTCTTAGACAGCCGGTTTAATGAGCAGTTCTTC. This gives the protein CASSLLDSRFNEQFF. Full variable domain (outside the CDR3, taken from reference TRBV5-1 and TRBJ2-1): KAGVTQTPRYLIKTRGQQVTLSCSPISGHRSVSWYQQTPGQGLQFLFEYFSETQRNKGNFPGRFSGRQFSNSRSEMNVSTLELGDSALYLCASSLLDSRFNEQFFGPGTRLTVL.

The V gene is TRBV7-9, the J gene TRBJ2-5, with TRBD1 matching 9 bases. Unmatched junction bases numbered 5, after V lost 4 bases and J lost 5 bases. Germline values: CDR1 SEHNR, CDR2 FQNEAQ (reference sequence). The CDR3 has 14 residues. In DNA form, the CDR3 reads TGTGCCAGCAGCTCCCACAGGGGGCACGAGACCCAGTACTTC. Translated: CASSSHRGHETQYF.

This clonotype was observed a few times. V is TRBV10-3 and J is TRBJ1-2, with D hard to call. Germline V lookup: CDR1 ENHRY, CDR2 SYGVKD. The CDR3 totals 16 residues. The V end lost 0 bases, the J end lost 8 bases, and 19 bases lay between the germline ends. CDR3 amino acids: CAISESTAGPAGGYTF. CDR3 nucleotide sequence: TGTGCCATCAGTGAGTCGACGGCAGGCCCTGCGGGGGGCTACACCTTC.

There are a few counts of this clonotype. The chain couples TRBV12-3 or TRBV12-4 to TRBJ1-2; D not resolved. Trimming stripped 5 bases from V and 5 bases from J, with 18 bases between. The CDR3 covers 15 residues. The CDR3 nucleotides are TGTGCCAGCAGTCCCCTGGAGAAGGGATCTTATGGCTACACCTTC. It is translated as CASSPLEKGSYGYTF.

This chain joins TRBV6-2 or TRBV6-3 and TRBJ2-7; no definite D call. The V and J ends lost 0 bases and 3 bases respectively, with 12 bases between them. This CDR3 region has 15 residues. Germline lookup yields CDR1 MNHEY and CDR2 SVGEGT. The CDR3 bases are TGTGCCAGCAGTTACTCGATTGGAAAGATCTACGAGCAGTACTTC. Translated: CASSYSIGKIYEQYF.

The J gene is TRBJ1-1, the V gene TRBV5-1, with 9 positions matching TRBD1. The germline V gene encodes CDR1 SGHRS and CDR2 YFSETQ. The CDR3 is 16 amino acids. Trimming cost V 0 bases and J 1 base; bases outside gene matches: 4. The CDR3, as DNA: TGCGCCAGCAGCTTGGGCCCGACAGGGGGGAACACTGAAGCTTTCTTT. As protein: CASSLGPTGGNTEAFF.

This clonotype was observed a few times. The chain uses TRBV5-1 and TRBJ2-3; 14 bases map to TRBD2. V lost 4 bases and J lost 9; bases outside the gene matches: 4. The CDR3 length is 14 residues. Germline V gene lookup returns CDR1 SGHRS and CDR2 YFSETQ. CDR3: CASSTGTSGSTQYF. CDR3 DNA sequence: TGCGCCAGCAGCACCGGGACTAGCGGGAGCACGCAGTATTTT.

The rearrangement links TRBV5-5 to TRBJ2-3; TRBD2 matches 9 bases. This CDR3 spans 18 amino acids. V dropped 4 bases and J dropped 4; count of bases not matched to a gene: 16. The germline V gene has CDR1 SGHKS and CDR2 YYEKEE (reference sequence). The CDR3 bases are TGTGCCAGCAGCGTTCGGAGCGGGAGGTACCCCTCCCCAGATACGCAGTATTTT. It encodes CASSVRSGRYPSPDTQYF.